This T cell receptor beta chain originates from a study of blood T cell repertoires in COVID-19. Across the study: Material from acute and convalescent COVID-19 was sourced from the United States, Italy and Spain. PBMCs, B-cell-depleted T cells, or T cells provided the cDNA or gDNA that made up the material.

In the authors' methods: Reference gene primer amplification gave estimated nucleated cell counts. The data were produced by immunoSEQ multiplex PCR, yet TCRdb's version contains in-frame clones alone and is incomplete. Clonal size and the V and J genes are those of that table, whereas D and trimming came from the DNA. This table has around 140,000 clones, 75% to 90% appearing once. V lost 0 bases and J lost 3; bases outside the gene matches: 11. Germline V gene data show CDR1 as MGHRA and CDR2 as YSYEKL. The CDR3 extends over 17 amino acids. The rearrangement links TRBV4-1 to TRBJ2-7; TRBD2 agrees at 7 bases. This sequence was found in a man in his fifties or sixties with active COVID-19. Input material: peripheral blood. The CDR3 region has the DNA TGCGCCAGCAGCCAAGACTCCACAGGACTAGGGGTCTACGAGCAGTACTTC. Protein product: CASSQDSTGLGVYEQYF.